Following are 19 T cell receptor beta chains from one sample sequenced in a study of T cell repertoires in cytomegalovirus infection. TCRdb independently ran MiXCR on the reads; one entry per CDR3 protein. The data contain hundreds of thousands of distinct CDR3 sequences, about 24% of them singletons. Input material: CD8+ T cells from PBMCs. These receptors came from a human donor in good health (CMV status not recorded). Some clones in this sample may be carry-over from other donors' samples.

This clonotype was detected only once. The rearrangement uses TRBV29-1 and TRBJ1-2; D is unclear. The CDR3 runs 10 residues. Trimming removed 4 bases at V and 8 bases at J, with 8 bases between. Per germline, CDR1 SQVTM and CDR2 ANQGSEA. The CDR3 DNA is TGCAGCGTTGCGGAGCAGGGCTACACCTTC. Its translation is CSVAEQGYTF.

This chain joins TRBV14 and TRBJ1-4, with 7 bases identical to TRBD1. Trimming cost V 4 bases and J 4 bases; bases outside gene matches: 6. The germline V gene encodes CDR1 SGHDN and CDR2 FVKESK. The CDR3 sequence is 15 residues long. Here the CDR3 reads CASSPSDRVNEKLFF. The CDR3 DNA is TGTGCCAGCAGCCCAAGCGACAGGGTTAATGAAAAACTGTTTTTT.

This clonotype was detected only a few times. The CDR3 is CASSPPSVMNTEAFF. DNA for the CDR3: TGTGCCAGCAGCCCGCCTTCTGTCATGAACACTGAAGCTTTCTTT. The chain links TRBV7-9 to TRBJ1-1, with unresolved D. Germline values: CDR1 SEHNR, CDR2 FQNEAQ (reference sequence). The length of the CDR3 is 15 residues. V lost 5 bases and J lost 0, with 13 bases in between.

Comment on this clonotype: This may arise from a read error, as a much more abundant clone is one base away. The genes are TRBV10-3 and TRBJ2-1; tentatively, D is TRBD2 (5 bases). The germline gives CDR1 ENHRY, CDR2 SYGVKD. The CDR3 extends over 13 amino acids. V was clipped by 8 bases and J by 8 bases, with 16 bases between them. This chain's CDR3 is CAIRVGIYDEQFF. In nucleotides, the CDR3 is TGTGCCATCCGCGTCGGGATATACGATGAGCAGTTCTTC.

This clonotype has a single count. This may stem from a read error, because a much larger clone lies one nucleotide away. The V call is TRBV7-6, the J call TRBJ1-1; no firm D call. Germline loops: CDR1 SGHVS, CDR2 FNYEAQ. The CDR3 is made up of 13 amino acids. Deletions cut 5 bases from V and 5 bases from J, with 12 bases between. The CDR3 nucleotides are TGTGCCAGCAGCCCGACAAGGTTTACTGAAGCTTTCTTT. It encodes CASSPTRFTEAFF.

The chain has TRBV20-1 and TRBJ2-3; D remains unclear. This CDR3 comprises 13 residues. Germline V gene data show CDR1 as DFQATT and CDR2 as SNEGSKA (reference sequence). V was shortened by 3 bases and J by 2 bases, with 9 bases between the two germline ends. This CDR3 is CSASGRFTDTQYF. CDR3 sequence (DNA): TGCAGTGCTAGCGGCCGGTTCACAGATACGCAGTATTTT.

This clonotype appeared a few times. CDR3 in amino acids: CSVEAGATYEQYF. The CDR3 nucleotides read TGCAGCGTTGAAGCGGGGGCCACCTACGAGCAGTACTTC. The chain employs TRBV29-1 and TRBJ2-7; D is tentatively TRBD1 or TRBD2 (6 bases each). CDR1 is SQVTM, CDR2 ANQGSEA, per germline. The CDR3 extends over 13 amino acids. The germline V and J ends were trimmed by 1 base and 2 bases, with 9 bases remaining between them.

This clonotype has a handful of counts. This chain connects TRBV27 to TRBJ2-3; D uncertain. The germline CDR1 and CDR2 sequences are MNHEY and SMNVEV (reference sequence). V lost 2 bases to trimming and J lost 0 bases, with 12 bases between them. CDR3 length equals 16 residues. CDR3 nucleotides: TGTGCCAGCAGTTTAAACACCCCGGACAGCACAGATACGCAGTATTTT. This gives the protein CASSLNTPDSTDTQYF.

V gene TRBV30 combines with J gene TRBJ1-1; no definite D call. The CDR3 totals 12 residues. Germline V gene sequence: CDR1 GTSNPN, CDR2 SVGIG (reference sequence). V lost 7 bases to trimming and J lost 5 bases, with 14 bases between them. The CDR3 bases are TGTGCCTTTGGACGGGCGGGGACTGAAGCTTTCTTT. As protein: CAFGRAGTEAFF.

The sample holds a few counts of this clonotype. CDR3 in amino acids: CSASTETNQPQHF. The CDR3 coding sequence is TGCAGCGCCTCGACAGAGACCAATCAGCCCCAGCATTTT. The V and J genes are TRBV29-1 and TRBJ1-5, with a possible D match to TRBD1 (5 bases). CDR3 length equals 13 residues. Germline V lookup: CDR1 SQVTM, CDR2 ANQGSEA. Between the trimmed V and J ends, which lost 7 bases and 3 bases, there was a span of 13 bases.

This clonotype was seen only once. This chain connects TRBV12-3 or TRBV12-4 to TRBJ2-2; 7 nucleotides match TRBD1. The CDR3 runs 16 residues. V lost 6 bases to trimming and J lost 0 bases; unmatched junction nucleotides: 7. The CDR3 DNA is TGTGCCAGCAGGGCCGAGGGACAGACGAACACCGGGGAGCTGTTTTTT. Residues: CASRAEGQTNTGELFF.

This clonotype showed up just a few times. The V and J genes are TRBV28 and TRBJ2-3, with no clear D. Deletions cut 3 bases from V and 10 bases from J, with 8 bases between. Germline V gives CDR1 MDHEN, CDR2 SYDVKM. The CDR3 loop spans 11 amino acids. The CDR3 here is CASSFSGPQYF. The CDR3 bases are TGTGCCAGCAGTTTTTCCGGCCCGCAGTATTTT.

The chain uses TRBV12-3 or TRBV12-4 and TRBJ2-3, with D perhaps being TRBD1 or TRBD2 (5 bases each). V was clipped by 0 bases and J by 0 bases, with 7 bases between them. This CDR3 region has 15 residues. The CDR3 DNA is TGTGCCAGCAGTTTAGCAGGGGACAGCACAGATACGCAGTATTTT. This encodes CASSLAGDSTDTQYF.

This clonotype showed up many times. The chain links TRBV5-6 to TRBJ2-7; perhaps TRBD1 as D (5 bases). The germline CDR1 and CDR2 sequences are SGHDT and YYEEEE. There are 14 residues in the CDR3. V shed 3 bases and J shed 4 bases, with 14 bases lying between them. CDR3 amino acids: CASSSKLTAYEQYV. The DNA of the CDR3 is TGTGCCAGCAGCTCTAAATTGACAGCTTACGAGCAGTACGTC.

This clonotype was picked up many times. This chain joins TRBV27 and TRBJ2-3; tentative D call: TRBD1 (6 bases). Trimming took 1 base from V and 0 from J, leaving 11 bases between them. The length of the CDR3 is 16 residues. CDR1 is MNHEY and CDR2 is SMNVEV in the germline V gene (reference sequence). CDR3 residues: CASSLWMGASTDTQYF. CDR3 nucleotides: TGTGCCAGCAGTTTATGGATGGGGGCTAGCACAGATACGCAGTATTTT.

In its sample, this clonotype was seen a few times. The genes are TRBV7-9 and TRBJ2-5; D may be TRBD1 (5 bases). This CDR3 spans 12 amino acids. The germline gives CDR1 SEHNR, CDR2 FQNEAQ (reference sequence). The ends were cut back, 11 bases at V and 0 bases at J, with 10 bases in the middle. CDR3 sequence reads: CASQGHQETQYF. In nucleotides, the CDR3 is TGTGCCTCCCAGGGCCACCAAGAGACCCAGTACTTC.

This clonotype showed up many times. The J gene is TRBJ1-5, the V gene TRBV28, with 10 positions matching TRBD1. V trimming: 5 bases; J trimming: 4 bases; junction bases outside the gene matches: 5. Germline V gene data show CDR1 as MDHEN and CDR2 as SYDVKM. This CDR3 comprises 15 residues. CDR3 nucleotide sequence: TGTGCCAGCAGTGACAGGGGGCCGGAGAATCAGCCCCAGCATTTT. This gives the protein CASSDRGPENQPQHF.

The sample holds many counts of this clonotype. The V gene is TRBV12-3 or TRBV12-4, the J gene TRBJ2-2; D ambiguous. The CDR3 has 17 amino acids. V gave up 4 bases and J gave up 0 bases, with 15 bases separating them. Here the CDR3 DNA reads TGTGCCAGCAGTTGGGTCAGGCGGATCTCGAACACCGGGGAGCTGTTTTTT. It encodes CASSWVRRISNTGELFF.

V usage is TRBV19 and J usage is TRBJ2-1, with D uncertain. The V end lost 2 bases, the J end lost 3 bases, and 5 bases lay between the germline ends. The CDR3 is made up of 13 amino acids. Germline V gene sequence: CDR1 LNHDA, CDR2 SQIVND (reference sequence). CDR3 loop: CASSIMGYNEQFF. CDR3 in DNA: TGTGCCAGTAGTATAATGGGCTACAATGAGCAGTTCTTC. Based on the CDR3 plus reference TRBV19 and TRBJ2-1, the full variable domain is DGGITQSPKYLFRKEGQNVTLSCEQNLNHDAMYWYRQDPGQGLRLIYYSQIVNDFQKGDIAEGYSVSREKKESFPLTVTSAQKNPTAFYLCASSIMGYNEQFFGPGTRLTVL.